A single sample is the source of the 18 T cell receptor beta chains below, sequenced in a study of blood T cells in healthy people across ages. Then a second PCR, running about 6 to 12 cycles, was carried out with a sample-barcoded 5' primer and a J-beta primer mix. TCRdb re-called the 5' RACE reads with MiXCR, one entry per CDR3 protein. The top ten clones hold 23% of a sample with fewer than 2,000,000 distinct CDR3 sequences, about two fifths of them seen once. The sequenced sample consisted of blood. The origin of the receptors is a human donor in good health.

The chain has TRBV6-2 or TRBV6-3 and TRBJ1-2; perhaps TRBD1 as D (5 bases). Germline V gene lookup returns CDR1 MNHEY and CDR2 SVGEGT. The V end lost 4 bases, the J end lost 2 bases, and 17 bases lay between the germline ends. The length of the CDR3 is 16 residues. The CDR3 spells CASSWRRWQGNYGYTF. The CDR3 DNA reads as TGTGCCAGCAGTTGGCGAAGGTGGCAGGGCAACTATGGCTACACCTTC.

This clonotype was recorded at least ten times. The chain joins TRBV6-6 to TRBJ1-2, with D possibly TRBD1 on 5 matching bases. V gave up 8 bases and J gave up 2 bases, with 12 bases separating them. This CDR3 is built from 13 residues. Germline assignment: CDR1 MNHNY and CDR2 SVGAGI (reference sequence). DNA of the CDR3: TGTGCCAGCTCAATAGGGGTCAACTATGGCTACACCTTC. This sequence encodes CASSIGVNYGYTF.

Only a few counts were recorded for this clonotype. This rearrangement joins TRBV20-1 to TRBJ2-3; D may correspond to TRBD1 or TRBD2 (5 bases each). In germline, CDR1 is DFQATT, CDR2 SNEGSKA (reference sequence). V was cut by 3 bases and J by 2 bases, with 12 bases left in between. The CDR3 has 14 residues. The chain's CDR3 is CSASPGAHTDTQYF. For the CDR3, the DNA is TGCAGTGCTAGTCCCGGGGCCCACACAGATACGCAGTATTTT.

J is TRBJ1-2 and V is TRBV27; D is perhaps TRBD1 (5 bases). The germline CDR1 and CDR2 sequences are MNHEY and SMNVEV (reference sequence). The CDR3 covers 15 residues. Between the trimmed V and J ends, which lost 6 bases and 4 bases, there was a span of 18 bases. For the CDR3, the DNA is TGTGCCAGCAGCCTCGGGGCGTCCAGCGGCTATGGCTACACCTTC. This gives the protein CASSLGASSGYGYTF.

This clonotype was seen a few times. The DNA of the CDR3 is TGTGCCAGCCGACAGGGAAACTTCTACGAGCAGTACTTC. It translates to CASRQGNFYEQYF. The chain couples TRBV13 to TRBJ2-7, with 7 bases fitting TRBD1. The trim removed 8 bases at V and 3 bases at J, leaving 7 bases unmatched. The germline gives CDR1 PRHDT, CDR2 FYEKMQ (reference sequence). This CDR3 is built from 13 residues.

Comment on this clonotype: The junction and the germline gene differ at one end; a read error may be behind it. DNA for the CDR3: TGTGCCGGCAGCACTACGGACAGGACCCACGAGCAGTACTTC. It is translated as CAGSTTDRTHEQYF. This sequence joins TRBV7-9 and TRBJ2-7, with TRBD1 matching over 7 bases. Per the germline V gene, CDR1 is SEHNR and CDR2 is FQNEAQ (reference sequence). This CDR3 is built from 14 residues.

This CDR3 reads CASSPRPISTRNEKLFF. The CDR3 DNA reads TGTGCCAGCAGCCCCCGACCCATTAGTACCCGTAATGAAAAACTGTTTTTT. The chain is built from TRBV7-2 and TRBJ1-4; D is undetermined. Germline V gene data show CDR1 as SGHTA and CDR2 as FQGNSA. CDR3 length: 17 residues. The V end lost 5 bases, the J end lost 4 bases, and 20 bases lay between the germline ends.

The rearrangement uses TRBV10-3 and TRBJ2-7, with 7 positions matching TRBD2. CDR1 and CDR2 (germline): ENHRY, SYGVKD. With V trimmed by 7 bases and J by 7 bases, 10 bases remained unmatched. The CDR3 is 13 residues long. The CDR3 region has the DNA TGTGCCATCATCAGGGAGGGCGAAAATGAGCAGTACTTC. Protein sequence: CAIIREGENEQYF.

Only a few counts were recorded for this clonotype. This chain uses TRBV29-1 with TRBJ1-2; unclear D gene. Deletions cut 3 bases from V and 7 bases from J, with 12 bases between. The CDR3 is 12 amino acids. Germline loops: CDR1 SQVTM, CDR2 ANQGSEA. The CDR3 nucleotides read TGCAGCGTTGATCAACTCCCGCCTGGCTACACCTTC. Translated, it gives CSVDQLPPGYTF.

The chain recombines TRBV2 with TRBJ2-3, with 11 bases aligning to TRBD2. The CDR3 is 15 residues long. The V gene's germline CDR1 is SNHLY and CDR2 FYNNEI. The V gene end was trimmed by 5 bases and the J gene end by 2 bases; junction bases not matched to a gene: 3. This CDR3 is CASSQTSGVTDTQYF. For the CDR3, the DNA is TGTGCCAGCAGTCAGACTAGCGGGGTCACAGATACGCAGTATTTT.

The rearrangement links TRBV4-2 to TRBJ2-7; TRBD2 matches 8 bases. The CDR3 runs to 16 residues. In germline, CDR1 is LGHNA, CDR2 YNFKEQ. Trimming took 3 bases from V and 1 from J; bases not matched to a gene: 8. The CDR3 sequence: CASSHYNSGESYEQYF. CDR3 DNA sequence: TGTGCCAGCAGCCATTACAATAGCGGGGAGTCCTACGAGCAGTACTTC.

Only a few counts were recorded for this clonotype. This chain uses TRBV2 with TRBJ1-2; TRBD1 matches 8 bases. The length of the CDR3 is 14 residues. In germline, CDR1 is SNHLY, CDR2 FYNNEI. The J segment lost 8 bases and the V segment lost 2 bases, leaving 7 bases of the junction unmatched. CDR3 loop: CASSESGQGFGYTF. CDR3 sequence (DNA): TGTGCCAGCAGTGAATCAGGACAGGGATTCGGCTACACCTTC.

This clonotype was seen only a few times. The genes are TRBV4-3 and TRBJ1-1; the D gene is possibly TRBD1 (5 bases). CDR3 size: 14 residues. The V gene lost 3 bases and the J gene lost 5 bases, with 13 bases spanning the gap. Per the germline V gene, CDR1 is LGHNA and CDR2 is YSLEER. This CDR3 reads CASSQELRVTEAFF. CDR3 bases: TGCGCCAGCAGCCAGGAACTCAGGGTGACTGAAGCTTTCTTT.

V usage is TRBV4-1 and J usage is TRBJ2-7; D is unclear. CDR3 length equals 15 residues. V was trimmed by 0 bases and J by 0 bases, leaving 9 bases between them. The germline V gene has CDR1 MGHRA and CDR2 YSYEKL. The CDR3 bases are TGCGCCAGCAGCCAAGACTCCCGGACCTCCTACGAGCAGTACTTC. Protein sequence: CASSQDSRTSYEQYF.

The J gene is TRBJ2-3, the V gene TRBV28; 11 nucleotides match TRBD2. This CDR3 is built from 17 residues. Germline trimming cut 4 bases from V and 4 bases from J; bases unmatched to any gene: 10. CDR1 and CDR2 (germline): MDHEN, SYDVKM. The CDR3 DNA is TGTGCCAGCAGTTCCCCAACTAGCGGGGGAGCTGCAGATACGCAGTATTTT. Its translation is CASSSPTSGGAADTQYF.

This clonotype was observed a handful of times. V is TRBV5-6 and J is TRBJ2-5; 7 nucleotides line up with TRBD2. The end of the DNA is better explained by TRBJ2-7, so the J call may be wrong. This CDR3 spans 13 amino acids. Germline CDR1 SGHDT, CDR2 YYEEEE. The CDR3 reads CASSHSPGGEQYF. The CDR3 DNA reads TGTGCCAGCAGCCATTCACCGGGGGGCGAGCAGTACTTC.

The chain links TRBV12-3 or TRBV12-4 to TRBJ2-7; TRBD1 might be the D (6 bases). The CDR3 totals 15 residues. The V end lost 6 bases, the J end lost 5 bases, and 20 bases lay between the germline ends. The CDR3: CASSLAGEGIDEQYF. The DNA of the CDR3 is TGTGCCAGCAGCCTCGCAGGGGAAGGTATCGACGAGCAGTACTTC.

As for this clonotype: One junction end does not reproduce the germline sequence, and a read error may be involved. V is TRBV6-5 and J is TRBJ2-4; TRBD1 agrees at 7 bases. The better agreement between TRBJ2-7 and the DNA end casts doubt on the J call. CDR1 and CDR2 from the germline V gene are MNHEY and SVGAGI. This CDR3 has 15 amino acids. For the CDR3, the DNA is TGTGCCAGCAGCCACAGGGGCTTAAGGTCCTGCGAGCAGTACTTC. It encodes CASSHRGLRSCEQYF.